The clone carrying this TCR beta chain has a handful of counts. The antigen is undetermined. This record belongs to a study of human T cells and chemical hapten exposure. Individual cDNA molecules each carried unique molecular identifiers attached by the library. In TCRdb, the RACE reads were re-called with MiXCR into one record per CDR3 protein. The table has 250,000 or so distinct CDR3 sequences, 7.5% to 10% seen once; the top ten hold around 2.5%. Deletions cut 5 bases from V and 4 bases from J, with 17 bases between. From germline, CDR1 is MNHEY and CDR2 SVGAGI. The CDR3 runs to 15 residues. Study results and limitations: PT1 expanded TCR counts and patch test score correlated positively. TCRs exceeding 1 in 1000 frequency stayed unchanged with DPC sensitization.

Time point given: pre-sensitization, week 0. As for treatment: therapeutic diphenylcyclopropenone sensitization with weekly scalp DPC. Every patch test was put on after a blood sample was taken. The material was whole blood, obtained in connection with sensitization to the hapten diphenylcyclopropenone (DPC). The TCR was taken from a woman aged 35 to 49 with alopecia areata. Some clones in this sample may be carry-over from other donors' samples. J is TRBJ1-1 and V is TRBV6-5; tentative D call: TRBD1 (5 bases). The CDR3 nucleotides read TGTGCCAGCAGTCCGAATGGGGGTGGGGGCACTGAAGCTTTCTTT. Amino acids: CASSPNGGGGTEAFF.